Below are 29 T cell receptor beta chains sequenced from a single sample in a study of graft-versus-host responses after intestinal transplantation. Some clones are missing from TCRdb's copy, which holds only in-frame ones; the method was immunoSEQ multiplex PCR. The data hold 85,000 to 100,000 clones, with 80% to 95% observed a single time. These receptors have no known antigen. The sequences come from unstimulated CD8+ T cells sorted from spleen or lymph node cells, collected before transplant. The receptor source for this set is a human donor who was the organ donor for an intestinal transplant.

This clone has a single count. The V and J genes are TRBV4-1 and TRBJ2-7; 9 nucleotides match TRBD1. Losses at the gene ends were 1 base for V and 3 bases for J; bases not matched to a gene: 13. From germline, CDR1 is MGHRA and CDR2 YSYEKL. The CDR3 is 18 residues long. The CDR3 protein is CASSQVYRRQGGNYEQYF. As DNA, the CDR3 is TGCGCCAGCAGCCAAGTTTATCGGCGACAGGGGGGCAACTACGAGCAGTACTTC.

The chain combines TRBV5-6 with TRBJ1-3; unclear D gene. V was trimmed by 4 bases and J by 4 bases, leaving 12 bases between them. This CDR3 comprises 14 residues. Germline V CDR1 and CDR2: SGHDT, YYEEEE. The CDR3 reads CASSPGGSGNTIYF. In nucleotides, the CDR3 is TGTGCCAGCAGCCCGGGAGGATCCGGAAACACCATATATTTT.

The chain joins TRBV9 to TRBJ2-5; a possible D gene is TRBD2 (7 bases). CDR3 size: 16 residues. The germline V gene encodes CDR1 SGDLS and CDR2 YYNGEE. Trimming stripped 3 bases from V and 3 bases from J, with 18 bases between. This CDR3 reads CASSASGTFGEETQYF. CDR3 nucleotide sequence: TGTGCCAGCAGCGCAAGCGGGACATTTGGGGAAGAGACCCAGTACTTC.

The chain uses TRBV27 and TRBJ2-1, with 10 nucleotides matching TRBD2. V shed 5 bases, J shed 2 bases, and the junction held 3 bases outside the gene matches. Germline-derived CDR1 and CDR2 are MNHEY and SMNVEV (reference sequence). The CDR3 has 15 amino acids. The CDR3 region has the DNA TGTGCCAGCAGTCCCGGACTAGCGGCCTACAATGAGCAGTTCTTC. Translated, it gives CASSPGLAAYNEQFF.

The rearrangement joins TRBV6-5 to TRBJ2-7; D gene ambiguous. The V end lost 0 bases, the J end lost 6 bases, and 12 bases lay between the germline ends. Germline V gene lookup returns CDR1 MNHEY and CDR2 SVGAGI. The CDR3 loop spans 14 amino acids. The DNA for the CDR3 is TGTGCCAGCAGTTACTCTCCAGGAACCATCGAGCAGTACTTC. This translates into CASSYSPGTIEQYF.

The V call is TRBV11-3, the J call TRBJ1-3, with TRBD1 identical over 8 bases. The germline CDR1 and CDR2 sequences are SGHNT and YENEEA. Trimming cost V 3 bases and J 0 bases; bases outside gene matches: 4. The CDR3 covers 16 residues. CDR3 amino acids: CASSFPTGGSGNTIYF. In DNA, the CDR3 is TGTGCCAGCAGCTTCCCCACAGGGGGCTCTGGAAACACCATATATTTT.

The chain couples TRBV4-1 to TRBJ2-7; 7 bases are shared with TRBD1. The ends lost 2 bases at V and 4 bases at J; junction bases unmatched: 14. This CDR3 comprises 17 residues. CDR1 and CDR2 (germline): MGHRA, YSYEKL. The DNA for the CDR3 is TGCGCCAGCAGCCAAACCCACCCCGGGACAGTACTATACGAGCAGTACTTC. Its protein product is CASSQTHPGTVLYEQYF.

This sequence joins TRBV7-8 and TRBJ2-3; no clear D gene. The V end was cut by 1 base, the J end by 0 bases, with 5 bases between. CDR1 is SGHVS, CDR2 FQNEAQ, per germline. CDR3 length: 14 residues. The CDR3 here is CASSLDPSTDTQYF. CDR3 sequence (DNA): TGTGCCAGCAGCTTAGATCCTAGCACAGATACGCAGTATTTT.

The CDR3 DNA sequence: TGTGCCAGCAGCCCCGCCGGGAGACAGCCCCAGCATTTT. Encoded protein: CASSPAGRQPQHF. The chain combines TRBV13 with TRBJ1-5; D remains ambiguous. Germline V gene data show CDR1 as PRHDT and CDR2 as FYEKMQ (reference sequence). The CDR3 contains 13 residues. V was clipped by 5 bases and J by 7 bases, with 12 bases between them.

The chain recombines TRBV7-6 with TRBJ2-1; 7 nucleotides match TRBD2. The junction had 7 bases not matched to a gene; V was cut back by 3 bases and J by 2 bases. This CDR3 has 16 amino acids. Germline CDR1 reads SGHVS; CDR2 reads FNYEAQ. Written as DNA, the CDR3 is TGTGCCAGCAGCTTGTATGCGGGGGATACCTACAATGAGCAGTTCTTC. Amino acid sequence: CASSLYAGDTYNEQFF. Variable domain in full (rest from reference TRBV7-6 and TRBJ2-1): GAGVSQSPRYKVTKRGQDVALRCDPISGHVSLYWYRQALGQGPEFLTYFNYEAQQDKSGLPNDRFSAERPEGSISTLTIQRTEQRDSAMYRCASSLYAGDTYNEQFFGPGTRLTVL.

This clone appeared a single time. V and J are TRBV2 and TRBJ1-2, with D unclear. The ends were cut back, 11 bases at V and 2 bases at J, with 24 bases in the middle. The CDR3 sequence is 16 residues long. Per germline, CDR1 SNHLY and CDR2 FYNNEI. The chain's CDR3 is CALVYESPSRNYGYTF. In DNA, the CDR3 is TGTGCCCTCGTGTATGAAAGCCCTAGTCGAAACTATGGCTACACCTTC. Full variable domain (rest looked up from reference TRBV2 and TRBJ1-2): EPEVTQTPSHQVTQMGQEVILRCVPISNHLYFYWYRQILGQKVEFLVSFYNNEISEKSEIFDDQFSVERPDGSNFTLKIRSTKLEDSAMYFCALVYESPSRNYGYTFGSGTRLTVV.

The chain couples TRBV7-3 to TRBJ1-5, with 8 bases identical to TRBD1. V lost 4 bases to trimming and J lost 3 bases; unmatched junction nucleotides: 8. This CDR3 has 16 amino acids. Germline V gene lookup returns CDR1 SGHTA and CDR2 FQGTGA. CDR3 in DNA: TGTGCCAGCAGCTCGACCCCGACAGGGGCCAATCAGCCCCAGCATTTT. Protein product: CASSSTPTGANQPQHF.

As to this clone: The same CDR3 also results from other DNA sequences found in this sample. This chain connects TRBV9 to TRBJ2-7, with 7 bases identical to TRBD1. Germline V lookup: CDR1 SGDLS, CDR2 YYNGEE. V was pared by 4 bases and J by 2 bases, with 3 bases of the junction left unmatched. The CDR3 extends over 13 amino acids. CDR3: CASSPGQTYEQYF. CDR3 coding DNA: TGTGCCAGCAGCCCGGGACAGACCTACGAGCAGTACTTC.

This sequence joins TRBV29-1 and TRBJ1-1; D not certain. Germline CDR1 reads SQVTM; CDR2 reads ANQGSEA. CDR3 length equals 12 residues. V was trimmed by 3 bases and J by 3 bases, leaving 8 bases between them. CDR3 in DNA: TGCAGCGTTGATCGCAGTGACACTGAAGCTTTCTTT. Amino acid sequence: CSVDRSDTEAFF.

The table lists this clone with a count of one. V is TRBV28 and J is TRBJ2-7, with D possibly TRBD1 on 6 matching bases. This CDR3 comprises 14 residues. Per the germline V gene, CDR1 is MDHEN and CDR2 is SYDVKM. The V gene lost 6 bases and the J gene lost 3 bases, with 15 bases spanning the gap. The CDR3 coding sequence is TGTGCCAGCAGGACCACAGGGTATTTCTACGAGCAGTACTTC. It yields the protein CASRTTGYFYEQYF.

V gene TRBV7-9 combines with J gene TRBJ1-3; 7 nucleotides line up with TRBD1. There are 16 residues in the CDR3. Unmatched junction bases numbered 9, after V lost 5 bases and J lost 2 bases. Per germline, CDR1 SEHNR and CDR2 FQNEAQ (reference sequence). This CDR3 reads CASSHGTENPGNTIYF. The CDR3 nucleotides read TGTGCCAGCAGCCATGGGACAGAAAATCCTGGAAACACCATATATTTT.

The V and J genes are TRBV4-2 and TRBJ2-5; TRBD2 is a possible D gene (5 bases). Trimming removed 2 bases from V and 5 bases from J, with 12 bases in between. The V gene's germline CDR1 is LGHNA and CDR2 YNFKEQ. The CDR3 has 14 amino acids. The CDR3 bases are TGTGCCAGCAGCCAAATGCCCGGCGGGGAGACCCAGTACTTC. It yields the protein CASSQMPGGETQYF.

Comments on this clone: Its ends do not fully match the called genes, so a read error is possible. The chain combines TRBV5-6 with TRBJ2-7; D is possibly TRBD1 (5 bases). CDR3 length equals 13 residues. CDR1 SGHDT and CDR2 YYEEEE come from the germline V gene. CDR3 amino acids: CASNLGLGHEQYF. Written as DNA, the CDR3 is TGTGCCAGCAACTTGGGATTGGGGCACGAGCAGTACTTC.

J is TRBJ2-1 and V is TRBV9, with D possibly TRBD1 on 6 matching bases. Trimming took 3 bases from V and 8 from J, leaving 12 bases between them. The CDR3 covers 13 residues. CDR1 is SGDLS, CDR2 YYNGEE, per germline. Written as DNA, the CDR3 is TGTGCCAGCAGCGGGACAGTTCTCCATGAGCAGTTCTTC. As protein: CASSGTVLHEQFF.

V gene TRBV15 combines with J gene TRBJ1-5, with TRBD1 as a possible D gene (5 bases). The CDR3 runs to 16 residues. The V end lost 0 bases, the J end lost 6 bases, and 15 bases lay between the germline ends. Germline CDR1 is LNHNV and CDR2 is YYDKDF (reference sequence). As DNA, the CDR3 is TGTGCCACCAGCAGAGATTGGGGCCCCGGATTTCAGCCCCAGCATTTT. It yields the protein CATSRDWGPGFQPQHF.

The gene calls are TRBV7-2 and TRBJ1-2, with D possibly TRBD1 on 6 matching bases. The CDR3 covers 15 residues. Trimming stripped 4 bases from V and 7 bases from J, with 19 bases between. In germline, CDR1 is SGHTA, CDR2 FQGNSA. The DNA for the CDR3 is TGTGCCAGCAGCTGGAATCCAAGGGGGATCTCTGGCTACACCTTC. It is translated as CASSWNPRGISGYTF.

V usage is TRBV5-1 and J usage is TRBJ2-7; 10 bases agree with TRBD1. Unmatched junction bases numbered 5, after V lost 4 bases and J lost 4 bases. Germline assignment: CDR1 SGHRS and CDR2 YFSETQ. The CDR3 consists of 14 residues. The CDR3 loop reads CASSVGQGSYEQYF. Here the CDR3 DNA reads TGCGCCAGCAGCGTGGGACAGGGGTCGTACGAGCAGTACTTC.

The genes are TRBV6-5 and TRBJ1-1; the D gene is possibly TRBD1 (6 bases). Germline CDR1 is MNHEY and CDR2 is SVGAGI. There are 13 residues in the CDR3. Between the trimmed V and J ends, which lost 2 bases and 8 bases, there was a span of 12 bases. Here the CDR3 DNA reads TGTGCCAGCAGTTACCCCGGACAGCAAGAAGCTTTCTTT. Its protein product is CASSYPGQQEAFF.

The gene calls are TRBV14 and TRBJ1-2, with 7 bases lining up with TRBD1. Germline CDR1 reads SGHDN; CDR2 reads FVKESK. V shed 2 bases, J shed 4 bases, and the junction held 10 bases outside the gene matches. The CDR3 consists of 16 residues. The CDR3 loop reads CASSQTGAGGLYGYTF. For the CDR3, the DNA is TGTGCCAGCAGCCAAACCGGAGCAGGGGGGCTCTATGGCTACACCTTC.

The chain employs TRBV7-6 and TRBJ2-5; TRBD1 matches 9 bases. Germline CDR1 is SGHVS and CDR2 is FNYEAQ. The V and J ends lost 5 bases and 5 bases, in that order; junction bases with no gene match: 6. The CDR3 totals 14 residues. The CDR3 loop is CASSTTGGRETQYF. The CDR3 DNA follows: TGTGCCAGCAGCACAACAGGGGGCCGGGAGACCCAGTACTTC.

The genes are TRBV18 and TRBJ2-1, with a weak D call TRBD2 (6 bases). Germline V gives CDR1 KGHSH, CDR2 LQKENI. V lost 3 bases and J 2 bases, leaving 8 bases between the germline ends. This CDR3 region has 14 residues. CDR3 amino acids: CASSPIAAYNEQFF. CDR3 DNA: TGTGCCAGCTCACCGATAGCGGCCTACAATGAGCAGTTCTTC.

V is TRBV11-3 and J is TRBJ1-1; D gene unclear. In germline, CDR1 is SGHNT, CDR2 YENEEA. The CDR3 loop spans 14 amino acids. V lost 3 bases and J lost 2, with 10 bases in between. CDR3 coding DNA: TGTGCCAGCAGCTTTGGGAGTTCCAACACTGAAGCTTTCTTT. It encodes CASSFGSSNTEAFF.

V usage is TRBV6-1 and J usage is TRBJ2-1; 7 positions agree with TRBD2. V trimming: 2 bases; J trimming: 3 bases; junction bases outside the gene matches: 7. Germline-derived CDR1 and CDR2 are MNHNS and SASEGT. The CDR3 contains 16 residues. The CDR3 protein is CASSEYRWGGYNEQFF. Written as DNA, the CDR3 is TGTGCCAGCAGTGAATATCGATGGGGGGGCTACAATGAGCAGTTCTTC.

The chain is built from TRBV7-2 and TRBJ1-2, with TRBD1 identical over 7 bases. Germline CDR1 reads SGHTA; CDR2 reads FQGNSA. The trim removed 2 bases at V and 6 bases at J, leaving 3 bases unmatched. The CDR3 covers 13 residues. The CDR3 DNA is TGTGCCAGCAGCTTATGGGACAGAAATGGCTACACCTTC. Its protein product is CASSLWDRNGYTF.